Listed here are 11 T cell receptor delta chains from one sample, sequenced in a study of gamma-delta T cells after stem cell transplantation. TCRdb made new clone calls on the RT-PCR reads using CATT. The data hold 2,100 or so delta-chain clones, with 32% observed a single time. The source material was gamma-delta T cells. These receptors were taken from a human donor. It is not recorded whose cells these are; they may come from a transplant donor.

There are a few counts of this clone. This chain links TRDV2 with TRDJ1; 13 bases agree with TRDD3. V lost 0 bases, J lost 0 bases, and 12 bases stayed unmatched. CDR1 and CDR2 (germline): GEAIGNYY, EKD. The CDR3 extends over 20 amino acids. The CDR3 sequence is CACDTVTLGDTHLYTDKLIF. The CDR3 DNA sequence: TGTGCCTGTGACACCGTGACACTGGGGGATACGCACCTTTACACCGATAAACTCATCTTT.

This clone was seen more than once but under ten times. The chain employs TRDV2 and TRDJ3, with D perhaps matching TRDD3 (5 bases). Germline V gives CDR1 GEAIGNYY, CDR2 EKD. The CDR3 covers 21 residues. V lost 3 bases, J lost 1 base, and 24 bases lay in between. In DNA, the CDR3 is TGTGCCTGTGACGCCACAGGGATGGGCTACTCTATTTCCTGGGACACCCGACAGATGTTTTTC. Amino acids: CACDATGMGYSISWDTRQMFF.

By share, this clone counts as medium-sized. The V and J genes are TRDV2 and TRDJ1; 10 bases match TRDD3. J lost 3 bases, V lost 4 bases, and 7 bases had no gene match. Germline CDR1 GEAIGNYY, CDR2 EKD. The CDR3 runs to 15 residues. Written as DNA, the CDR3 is TGTGCCTGTGATGTACTGGGGGATCGTCCCGATAAACTCATCTTT. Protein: CACDVLGDRPDKLIF.

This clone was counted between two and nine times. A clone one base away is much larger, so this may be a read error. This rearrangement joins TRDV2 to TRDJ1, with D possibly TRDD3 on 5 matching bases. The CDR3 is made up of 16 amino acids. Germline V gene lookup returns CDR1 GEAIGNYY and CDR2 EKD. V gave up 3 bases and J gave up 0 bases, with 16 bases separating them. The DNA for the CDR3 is TGTGCCTGTGACGCCGTGGGATCCCATTACACCGATAAACTCATCTTT. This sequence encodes CACDAVGSHYTDKLIF.

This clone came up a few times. The CDR3 DNA sequence: TGTGCCTCCATTCCTGCCCACACCGATAAACTCATCTTT. This gives the protein CASIPAHTDKLIF. The chain is built from TRDV3 and TRDJ1; tentatively, D is TRDD2 (5 bases). CDR3 length: 13 residues. Trimming cost V 4 bases and J 0 bases, with 12 bases left between them. Germline CDR1 is TVYSNPD and CDR2 is GDNSRS (reference sequence).

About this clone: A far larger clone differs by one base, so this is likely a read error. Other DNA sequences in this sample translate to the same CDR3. The DNA of the CDR3 is TGTGCCTGTGACACTGCCGCGGGGGCCCGTAAGTACACCGATAAACTCATCTTT. Translated, it gives CACDTAAGARKYTDKLIF. The chain links TRDV2 to TRDJ1; D possibly corresponds to TRDD3 (5 bases). The CDR3 is 18 residues long. Trimming took off 1 base at V and 0 bases at J, with 20 bases between the two ends. The germline gives CDR1 GEAIGNYY, CDR2 EKD.

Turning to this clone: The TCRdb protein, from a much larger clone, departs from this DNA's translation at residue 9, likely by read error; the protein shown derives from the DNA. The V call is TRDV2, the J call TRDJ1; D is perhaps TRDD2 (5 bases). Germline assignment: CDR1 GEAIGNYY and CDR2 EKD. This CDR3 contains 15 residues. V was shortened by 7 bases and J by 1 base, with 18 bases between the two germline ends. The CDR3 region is CACFPLVRGTDKLIF. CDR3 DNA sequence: TGTGCCTGCTTCCCCTTGGTACGGGGCACCGATAAACTCATCTTT.

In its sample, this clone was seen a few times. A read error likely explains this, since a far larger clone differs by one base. CDR3 DNA: TGTGCCTGTGACCCCATACTGGGGGGTATGCCCTCCTGGGACACCCGACAGATGTTTTTC. Translated, it gives CACDPILGGMPSWDTRQMFF. The chain joins TRDV2 to TRDJ3, with 8 bases identical to TRDD3. J lost 0 bases, V lost 3 bases, and 12 bases had no gene match. This CDR3 has 20 residues. Germline V gene data show CDR1 as GEAIGNYY and CDR2 as EKD.

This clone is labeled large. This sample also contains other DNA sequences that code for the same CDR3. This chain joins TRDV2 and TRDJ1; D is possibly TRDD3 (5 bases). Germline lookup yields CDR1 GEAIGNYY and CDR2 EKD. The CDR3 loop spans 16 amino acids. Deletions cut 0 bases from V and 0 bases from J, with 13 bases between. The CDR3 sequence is CACDTVGSHYTDKLIF. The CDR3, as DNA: TGTGCCTGTGACACCGTGGGATCCCATTACACCGATAAACTCATCTTT.

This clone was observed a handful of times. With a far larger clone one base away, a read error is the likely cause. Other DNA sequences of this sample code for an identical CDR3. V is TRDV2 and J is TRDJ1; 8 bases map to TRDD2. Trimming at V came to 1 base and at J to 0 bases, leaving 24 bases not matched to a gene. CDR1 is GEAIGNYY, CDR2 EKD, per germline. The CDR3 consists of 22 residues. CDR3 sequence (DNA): TGTGCCTGTGACACTCTTCCTACGGGGCCCGGGGGACCCCCGACCGACACCGATAAACTCATCTTT. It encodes CACDTLPTGPGGPPTDTDKLIF.

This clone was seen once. CDR3 residues: CACASLVLGDTISSDKLIF. The CDR3 bases are TGTGCCTGTGCCTCTCTAGTACTGGGGGATACGATAAGTAGCGATAAACTCATCTTT. The chain has TRDV2 and TRDJ1; 13 bases align to TRDD3. The CDR3 contains 19 residues. Germline loops: CDR1 GEAIGNYY, CDR2 EKD. With 5 bases clipped from V and 4 bases from J, the junction kept 18 bases outside the gene matches.